The 12 T cell receptor beta chains listed next were all sequenced from one sample in a study of neoadjuvant anti-PD-1 for oral cavity cancer. Measured with immunoSEQ multiplex PCR; TCRdb has only the in-frame clones, and not every one. The sample shows about 6,700 clones, around 50% of them seen only once. This specimen was tumor tissue, taken before nivolumab (anti-PD-1) treatment. These receptors were taken from a person aged 35-79 years with oral cavity squamous cell carcinoma.

The V gene is TRBV5-6, the J gene TRBJ2-7; D possibly corresponds to TRBD1 (6 bases). Looked up from germline, CDR1 is SGHDT and CDR2 is YYEEEE. Trimming took off 1 base at V and 0 bases at J, with 8 bases between the two ends. The CDR3 length is 14 residues. The CDR3: CASSLTGSSYEQYF. The CDR3 DNA follows: TGTGCCAGCAGCTTGACAGGGAGCTCCTACGAGCAGTACTTC. Drawing the rest from reference TRBV5-6 and TRBJ2-7, the complete variable domain is DAGVTQSPTHLIKTRGQQVTLRCSPKSGHDTVSWYQQALGQGPQFIFQYYEEEERQRGNFPDRFSGHQFPNYSSELNVNALLLGDSALYLCASSLTGSSYEQYFGPGTRLTVT.

This chain uses TRBV9 with TRBJ1-3; D possibly corresponds to TRBD1 (5 bases). The length of the CDR3 is 17 residues. Germline V gene sequence: CDR1 SGDLS, CDR2 YYNGEE. With 0 bases removed from V and 0 bases from J, the gap between germline ends came to 13 bases. The CDR3 DNA is TGTGCCAGCAGCGTAGATCGTCCAGGGAGCTCTGGAAACACCATATATTTT. The encoded protein is CASSVDRPGSSGNTIYF.

J is TRBJ2-7 and V is TRBV4-3; D may correspond to TRBD1 or TRBD2 (5 bases each). V was cut by 2 bases and J by 2 bases, with 13 bases left in between. The CDR3 length is 15 residues. Germline-derived CDR1 and CDR2 are LGHNA and YSLEER. CDR3: CASSQLFGAAYEQYF. CDR3 bases: TGCGCCAGCAGCCAACTATTCGGGGCTGCCTACGAGCAGTACTTC.

This clone was observed a handful of times. The chain couples TRBV9 to TRBJ1-3; TRBD1 matches at 7 bases. Germline trimming cut 0 bases from V and 4 bases from J; bases unmatched to any gene: 4. The CDR3 loop spans 15 amino acids. Per germline, CDR1 SGDLS and CDR2 YYNGEE. The CDR3 sequence is CASSVEGQHGNTIYF. For the CDR3, the DNA is TGTGCCAGCAGCGTAGAGGGACAGCACGGAAACACCATATATTTT.

This clone has a handful of counts. The chain couples TRBV9 to TRBJ2-5, with 12 bases that match TRBD2. With V trimmed by 4 bases and J by 5 bases, 15 bases remained unmatched. The CDR3 length is 18 residues. Germline V gene data show CDR1 as SGDLS and CDR2 as YYNGEE. The CDR3 region is CASSTHPGLAGEGETQYF. DNA for the CDR3: TGTGCCAGCAGCACCCACCCGGGACTAGCGGGTGAGGGGGAGACCCAGTACTTC.

The V and J genes are TRBV6-4 and TRBJ1-1; D ambiguous. V was pared by 0 bases and J by 5 bases, with 10 bases between. There are 14 residues in the CDR3. Germline-derived CDR1 and CDR2 are MRHNA and SNTAGT. The CDR3 here is CASSDSSLGTEAFF. The CDR3 nucleotides are TGTGCCAGCAGTGACTCGAGCCTTGGGACTGAAGCTTTCTTT.

J is TRBJ1-5 and V is TRBV6-6; 7 positions match TRBD1. This CDR3 has 14 amino acids. J lost 1 base, V lost 5 bases, and 2 bases had no gene match. CDR1 MNHNY and CDR2 SVGAGI come from the germline V gene (reference sequence). CDR3 sequence reads: CASSRQGSNQPQHF. The CDR3 nucleotides are TGTGCCAGCAGTAGACAGGGAAGCAATCAGCCCCAGCATTTT.

The chain combines TRBV18 with TRBJ1-2; 7 bases align to TRBD1. With 3 bases clipped from V and 7 bases from J, the junction kept 14 bases outside the gene matches. The CDR3 covers 16 residues. The germline V gene encodes CDR1 KGHSH and CDR2 LQKENI. In nucleotides, the CDR3 is TGTGCCAGCTCACCCCGGGACAGCGGCGAGGGGGGTGGCTACACCTTC. Its translation is CASSPRDSGEGGGYTF.

The chain carries TRBV25-1 and TRBJ1-1; TRBD1 aligns across 9 bases. The junction had 9 bases not matched to a gene; V was cut back by 6 bases and J by 1 base. The CDR3 is made up of 16 amino acids. Germline lookup yields CDR1 MGHDK and CDR2 SYGVNS. CDR3 residues: CASRSTGGWGNTEAFF. CDR3 bases: TGTGCCAGCAGGTCAACAGGGGGCTGGGGGAACACTGAAGCTTTCTTT.

The chain joins TRBV5-5 to TRBJ1-6; no definite D call. Germline CDR1 and CDR2: SGHKS and YYEKEE (reference sequence). The CDR3 extends over 12 amino acids. V was shortened by 0 bases and J by 8 bases, with 3 bases between the two germline ends. CDR3 residues: CASSLVDSPLHF. The DNA for the CDR3 is TGTGCCAGCAGCTTGGTTGATTCACCCCTCCACTTT.

This clone occurred a few times. This rearrangement joins TRBV5-1 to TRBJ1-2, with D unresolved. Germline lookup yields CDR1 SGHRS and CDR2 YFSETQ. V was shortened by 4 bases and J by 5 bases, with 12 bases between the two germline ends. This CDR3 region has 13 residues. The CDR3 nucleotides read TGCGCCAGCAGCGCCCCAGATCCGTATGGCTACACCTTC. Translated, it gives CASSAPDPYGYTF. The full variable domain, in which reference TRBV5-1 and TRBJ1-2 provide the parts outside the CDR3, is KAGVTQTPRYLIKTRGQQVTLSCSPISGHRSVSWYQQTPGQGLQFLFEYFSETQRNKGNFPGRFSGRQFSNSRSEMNVSTLELGDSALYLCASSAPDPYGYTFGSGTRLTVV.

V gene TRBV18 combines with J gene TRBJ1-2, with TRBD1 as a possible D gene (5 bases). The V gene lost 0 bases and the J gene lost 3 bases, with 17 bases spanning the gap. CDR1 KGHSH and CDR2 LQKENI come from the germline V gene. This CDR3 has 17 residues. CDR3 in amino acids: CASSPPPGQGDHYGYTF. CDR3 sequence (DNA): TGTGCCAGCTCACCACCCCCGGGCCAGGGTGATCACTATGGCTACACCTTC.